This note documents a single T cell receptor (beta chain) sequence. Per the original methods: Estimated nucleated cell counts came from reference gene primer amplification. TCRdb keeps only in-frame clones here, not all; method: immunoSEQ multiplex PCR. Clone size and V and J calls were adopted from that table, with D and trimming inferred from the DNA. The profile covers approximately 140,000 clones, with about 88% appearing a single time and more than 9% taken by the ten largest. The source of the sample is a study of blood T cell repertoires in COVID-19. Whole-study context: Acute and convalescent COVID-19 samples came from the United States, Italy and Spain. PBMCs, B-cell-depleted T cells, or T cells provided the cDNA or gDNA that made up the material.

V lost 5 bases and J lost 1, with 17 bases in between. Per germline, CDR1 GTSNPN and CDR2 SVGIG (reference sequence). The CDR3 consists of 16 residues. Sequenced material: peripheral blood. The J gene is TRBJ2-2, the V gene TRBV30, with TRBD2 as a possible D gene (5 bases). This TCR was sampled from a man in his fifties or sixties with active or convalescent COVID-19. CDR3 coding DNA: TGTGCCTGGCTCACGGGGTCTCGTTTGAACACCGGGGAGCTGTTTTTT. It encodes CAWLTGSRLNTGELFF. Filled out from reference TRBV30 and TRBJ2-2, the complete variable domain reads SQTIHQWPATLVQPVGSPLSLECTVEGTSNPNLYWYRQAAGRGLQLLFYSVGIGQISSEVPQNLSASRPQDRQFILSSKKLLLSDSGFYLCAWLTGSRLNTGELFFGEGSRLTVL.